This passage covers 25 T cell receptor beta chains from one sample sequenced in a study of cytomegalovirus exposure and HLA in healthy donors. The PCR employed 60 Vbeta primers together with 13 Jbeta primers. TCRdb keeps only in-frame clones here, not all; method: immunoSEQ multiplex PCR. Here the sample table reports 110,000 to 150,000 clones. The sample comprised PBMCs. The receptors shown here come from a male donor in good health and CMV-seronegative.

The chain couples TRBV5-1 to TRBJ2-5; the match to TRBD1 covers 8 bases. Germline V lookup: CDR1 SGHRS, CDR2 YFSETQ. The CDR3 runs to 15 residues. After removal of 7 bases from V and 0 bases from J, the junction contained 8 bases not matched to a gene. The CDR3 here is CASGPQGVYQETQYF. The CDR3 bases are TGCGCCAGCGGTCCACAGGGGGTATACCAAGAGACCCAGTACTTC.

V is TRBV27 and J is TRBJ2-6; D is undetermined. The length of the CDR3 is 15 residues. The germline V gene has CDR1 MNHEY and CDR2 SMNVEV (reference sequence). The ends were cut back, 7 bases at V and 0 bases at J, with 10 bases in the middle. The CDR3 loop reads CASISFLSGANVLTF. The CDR3 coding sequence is TGTGCCAGCATTTCCTTCCTCTCTGGGGCCAACGTCCTGACTTTC. The variable domain in full, completed from reference TRBV27 and TRBJ2-6, reads EAQVTQNPRYLITVTGKKLTVTCSQNMNHEYMSWYRQDPGLGLRQIYYSMNVEVTDKGDVPEGYKVSRKEKRNFPLILESPSPNQTSLYFCASISFLSGANVLTFGAGSRLTVL.

The genes are TRBV11-2 and TRBJ1-1; TRBD1 agrees at 7 bases. V lost 5 bases, J lost 8 bases, and 11 bases stayed unmatched. The CDR3 sequence is 14 residues long. The germline V gene has CDR1 SGHAT and CDR2 FQNNGV. The CDR3 DNA is TGTGCCAGCAGCACGGGACAGCGAAATAGGGAAGCTTTCTTT. The encoded protein is CASSTGQRNREAFF.

CDR3 amino acids: CASSLGQTSGAFF. DNA of the CDR3: TGTGCCAGCAGCTTAGGACAGACCTCAGGAGCTTTCTTT. V usage is TRBV11-2 and J usage is TRBJ1-1, with D maybe TRBD1 (5 bases). The CDR3 loop spans 13 amino acids. The germline CDR1 and CDR2 sequences are SGHAT and FQNNGV. The V end was cut by 1 base, the J end by 10 bases, with 13 bases between.

The chain recombines TRBV18 with TRBJ2-5; unclear D gene. The CDR3 is 17 residues long. The germline gives CDR1 KGHSH, CDR2 LQKENI. The ends were cut back, 1 base at V and 5 bases at J, with 20 bases in the middle. The CDR3 coding sequence is TGTGCCAGCTCACCACGACCGTACGGAGCTACCGTCGAGACCCAGTACTTC. Translation: CASSPRPYGATVETQYF.

The V gene is TRBV7-7, the J gene TRBJ2-2; TRBD1 aligns across 8 bases. From germline, CDR1 is SSHAT and CDR2 FNYEAQ (reference sequence). This CDR3 has 16 amino acids. With V trimmed by 6 bases and J by 5 bases, 11 bases remained unmatched. CDR3 residues: CASSLDRTGQTGELFF. The DNA for the CDR3 is TGTGCCAGCAGTCTTGACCGGACAGGGCAGACCGGGGAGCTGTTTTTT.

V and J are TRBV5-3 and TRBJ1-4; D remains unclear. TRBV5-3 is flagged as an ORF with uncertain function. CDR3 size: 15 residues. V was clipped by 3 bases and J by 4 bases, with 13 bases between them. This CDR3 is CARSSFQYNNEKLFF. The CDR3 nucleotides read TGTGCCAGAAGCTCGTTCCAGTATAATAATGAAAAACTGTTTTTT.

The rearrangement uses TRBV29-1 and TRBJ2-5; TRBD1 is a possible D gene (6 bases). Germline V gene data show CDR1 as SQVTM and CDR2 as ANQGSEA. The CDR3 is 12 amino acids. The V and J ends lost 8 bases and 5 bases respectively, with 15 bases between them. CDR3 in DNA: TGCAGCCCCAGGGGCCCGGGGGAGACCCAGTACTTC. Protein sequence: CSPRGPGETQYF.

V is TRBV5-5 and J is TRBJ2-7; D might be TRBD1 (6 bases). The germline CDR1 and CDR2 sequences are SGHKS and YYEKEE (reference sequence). V was cut by 1 base and J by 5 bases, with 10 bases left in between. There are 13 residues in the CDR3. In DNA, the CDR3 is TGTGCCAGCAGCTTGACAGGGAACCACGAGCAGTACTTC. Amino acids: CASSLTGNHEQYF. Based on the CDR3 plus reference TRBV5-5 and TRBJ2-7, the full variable domain is DAGVTQSPTHLIKTRGQQVTLRCSPISGHKSVSWYQQVLGQGPQFIFQYYEKEERGRGNFPDRFSARQFPNYSSELNVNALLLGDSALYLCASSLTGNHEQYFGPGTRLTVT.

The chain carries TRBV5-6 and TRBJ2-1; D not certain. The CDR3 contains 15 residues. The germline V gene has CDR1 SGHDT and CDR2 YYEEEE. V lost 5 bases and J lost 2, with 14 bases in between. The CDR3 sequence is CASSPLPPTYNEQFF. DNA for the CDR3: TGTGCCAGCAGTCCTCTACCCCCGACCTACAATGAGCAGTTCTTC.

The chain uses TRBV29-1 and TRBJ2-1; tentatively, D is TRBD2 (6 bases). This CDR3 spans 13 amino acids. Germline-derived CDR1 and CDR2 are SQVTM and ANQGSEA. V shed 6 bases and J shed 0 bases, with 9 bases lying between them. For the CDR3, the DNA is TGCAGCGTAGGCGGGACCTCCTACAATGAGCAGTTCTTC. Protein product: CSVGGTSYNEQFF.

The rearrangement uses TRBV19 and TRBJ2-3, with 10 bases identical to TRBD1. The V gene end was trimmed by 4 bases and the J gene end by 0 bases; junction bases not matched to a gene: 7. CDR3 length equals 17 residues. Germline V gene sequence: CDR1 LNHDA, CDR2 SQIVND (reference sequence). The CDR3 region is CASSSRQGARSTDTQYF. The CDR3 DNA reads TGTGCCAGTAGTAGTCGACAGGGGGCGCGAAGCACAGATACGCAGTATTTT.

The chain recombines TRBV10-2 with TRBJ2-2, with D uncertain. Germline lookup yields CDR1 WSHSY and CDR2 SAAADI. The V end was cut by 4 bases, the J end by 6 bases, with 12 bases between. The CDR3 extends over 14 amino acids. CDR3 residues: CASSGAIVAGELFF. The CDR3 DNA reads as TGCGCCAGCAGTGGGGCTATCGTGGCCGGGGAGCTGTTTTTT.

The chain uses TRBV18 and TRBJ2-1; TRBD2 matches 7 bases. Looked up from germline, CDR1 is KGHSH and CDR2 is LQKENI. Trimming removed 1 base from V and 15 bases from J; junction bases left unmatched: 6. The CDR3 is made up of 12 amino acids. CDR3 DNA: TGTGCCAGCTCACCACTAGCGGGTTCGGGGTTCTTC. Its translation is CASSPLAGSGFF.

The chain has TRBV19 and TRBJ1-2; 8 nucleotides line up with TRBD1. V shed 6 bases and J 1 base; nucleotides not matched to a gene: 4. This CDR3 region has 14 residues. Per germline, CDR1 LNHDA and CDR2 SQIVND (reference sequence). The CDR3 sequence is CASSDRGRNYGYTF. In nucleotides, the CDR3 is TGTGCCAGTAGCGACAGGGGCCGTAACTATGGCTACACCTTC.

This chain links TRBV19 with TRBJ2-1, with 10 positions matching TRBD1. The CDR3 loop spans 15 amino acids. Trimming at V came to 7 bases and at J to 8 bases, leaving 11 bases not matched to a gene. The germline V gene encodes CDR1 LNHDA and CDR2 SQIVND (reference sequence). The CDR3 bases are TGTGCCAGTAAAGGTAGGGACAGGGGTTTCTATGAGCAGTTCTTC. Translated, it gives CASKGRDRGFYEQFF.

The chain links TRBV20-1 to TRBJ2-7; the match to TRBD2 covers 7 bases. Germline V gene sequence: CDR1 DFQATT, CDR2 SNEGSKA (reference sequence). The CDR3 spans 11 residues. The CDR3: CSTSSGYEQYF. The CDR3 DNA sequence: TGCTCAACCTCTAGCGGCTACGAGCAGTACTTC.

The rearrangement uses TRBV5-5 and TRBJ2-2; 7 nucleotides align to TRBD1. The CDR3 covers 15 residues. J was trimmed by 6 bases and V by 4 bases; bases with no gene match: 9. Germline CDR1 SGHKS, CDR2 YYEKEE (reference sequence). The CDR3 protein is CASSKPEGAAGELFF. CDR3 nucleotides: TGTGCCAGCAGCAAACCCGAGGGGGCCGCCGGGGAGCTGTTTTTT. The variable domain in full, with the rest retrieved from reference TRBV5-5 and TRBJ2-2, is DAGVTQSPTHLIKTRGQQVTLRCSPISGHKSVSWYQQVLGQGPQFIFQYYEKEERGRGNFPDRFSARQFPNYSSELNVNALLLGDSALYLCASSKPEGAAGELFFGEGSRLTVL.

The genes are TRBV19 and TRBJ2-4, with 11 bases identical to TRBD1. Germline V gene data show CDR1 as LNHDA and CDR2 as SQIVND (reference sequence). CDR3 length equals 14 residues. V was pared by 5 bases and J by 6 bases, with 3 bases of the junction left unmatched. CDR3 residues: CASSPGTGGNIQYF. In DNA form, the CDR3 reads TGTGCCAGTAGTCCGGGGACAGGGGGAAACATTCAGTACTTC.

This sequence joins TRBV6-5 and TRBJ2-1, with D perhaps TRBD2 (6 bases). This CDR3 is built from 14 residues. CDR1 is MNHEY, CDR2 SVGAGI, per germline. The ends were cut back, 7 bases at V and 8 bases at J, with 18 bases in the middle. As DNA, the CDR3 is TGTGCCAGCACTGAGGGACTTACGGGCTATGAGCAGTTCTTC. Amino acids: CASTEGLTGYEQFF.

The chain is built from TRBV30 and TRBJ1-2; D gene ambiguous. Trimming removed 0 bases at V and 6 bases at J, with 8 bases between. The CDR3 covers 12 residues. Germline CDR1 GTSNPN, CDR2 SVGIG (reference sequence). The CDR3 DNA reads as TGTGCCTGGAGTGTACGAGTGAATGGCTACACCTTC. Amino acids: CAWSVRVNGYTF. The complete variable domain, with remaining parts taken from reference TRBV30 and TRBJ1-2, reads SQTIHQWPATLVQPVGSPLSLECTVEGTSNPNLYWYRQAAGRGLQLLFYSVGIGQISSEVPQNLSASRPQDRQFILSSKKLLLSDSGFYLCAWSVRVNGYTFGSGTRLTVV.

The CDR3 DNA follows: TGTGCCAGCTCAAGCCCCTCTAGCCAGTACTTC. This encodes CASSSPSSQYF. V and J are TRBV18 and TRBJ2-5; D uncertain. This CDR3 contains 11 residues. Germline V CDR1 and CDR2: KGHSH, LQKENI. V lost 5 bases and J lost 10, with 11 bases in between.

The chain employs TRBV11-3 and TRBJ2-2; D is uncertain. Germline V CDR1 and CDR2: SGHNT, YENEEA. Trimming removed 5 bases from V and 3 bases from J, with 7 bases in between. CDR3 length: 13 amino acids. CDR3 residues: CASSSDDTGELFF. CDR3 DNA sequence: TGTGCCAGCAGCAGCGACGACACCGGGGAGCTGTTTTTT.

This sequence joins TRBV4-2 and TRBJ1-5, with 7 bases that match TRBD1. Germline V lookup: CDR1 LGHNA, CDR2 YNFKEQ. V shed 2 bases, J shed 3 bases, and the junction held 10 bases outside the gene matches. The CDR3 contains 17 residues. The CDR3 bases are TGTGCCAGCAGCCAAATACAGGGGCTCCATGACAATCAGCCCCAGCATTTT. This sequence encodes CASSQIQGLHDNQPQHF.

This chain links TRBV14 with TRBJ2-2; D gene unclear. The CDR3 is made up of 14 amino acids. In germline, CDR1 is SGHDN, CDR2 FVKESK. V gave up 6 bases and J gave up 4 bases, with 12 bases separating them. Here the CDR3 reads CASRLTDFTGELFF. The DNA of the CDR3 is TGTGCCAGCAGACTGACTGACTTCACCGGGGAGCTGTTTTTT. Complete variable domain (other parts from reference TRBV14 and TRBJ2-2): EAGVTQFPSHSVIEKGQTVTLRCDPISGHDNLYWYRRVMGKEIKFLLHFVKESKQDESGMPNNRFLAERTGGTYSTLKVQPAELEDSGVYFCASRLTDFTGELFFGEGSRLTVL.